These 18 T cell receptor beta chains were sequenced from one sample in a study of blood T cell repertoires in COVID-19. TCRdb's copy holds only in-frame clones and misses some; the assay was immunoSEQ multiplex PCR. The sample lists some 40,000 clones, around 80% occurring once. Sequencing used peripheral blood. The receptors shown here come from a man between 65 and 79 years old with acute or convalescent COVID-19.

The chain couples TRBV28 to TRBJ2-3, with D possibly matching TRBD1 (6 bases). CDR1 and CDR2 (germline): MDHEN, SYDVKM. This CDR3 has 15 amino acids. With 4 bases removed from V and 6 bases from J, the gap between germline ends came to 17 bases. DNA of the CDR3: TGTGCCAGCAGTTACGGGACAAGATCAACGGATACGCAGTATTTT. This encodes CASSYGTRSTDTQYF.

The chain has TRBV7-9 and TRBJ2-7; TRBD2 aligns across 9 bases. Germline V gene lookup returns CDR1 SEHNR and CDR2 FQNEAQ (reference sequence). The CDR3 has 15 residues. V was clipped by 2 bases and J by 5 bases; unmatched bases: 7. The CDR3 loop is CASSLLGGRDHEQYF. CDR3 in DNA: TGTGCCAGCAGCTTACTTGGCGGGAGGGACCACGAGCAGTACTTC.

This clone came up a few times. The CDR3 nucleotides read TGTGCCAGCAGCTTAGTTATCAGGTCCGCTGAAGCTTTCTTT. Protein: CASSLVIRSAEAFF. The chain joins TRBV11-2 to TRBJ1-1; no definite D call. The V gene's germline CDR1 is SGHAT and CDR2 FQNNGV. This CDR3 spans 14 amino acids. Trimming took 1 base from V and 6 from J, leaving 12 bases between them.

The chain joins TRBV10-2 to TRBJ2-3, with D possibly matching TRBD1 (6 bases). Germline V CDR1 and CDR2: WSHSY, SAAADI. Trimming removed 0 bases from V and 0 bases from J, with 25 bases in between. This CDR3 region has 21 residues. The CDR3 nucleotides are TGCGCCAGCAGTGAGTCGAACCCTGGGGGCCGCGGTCCTACTAGCACAGATACGCAGTATTTT. Translation gives CASSESNPGGRGPTSTDTQYF.

This chain connects TRBV29-1 to TRBJ2-2; D uncertain. The CDR3 sequence is 14 residues long. CDR1 is SQVTM, CDR2 ANQGSEA, per germline. Deletions cut 5 bases from V and 0 bases from J, with 10 bases between. The CDR3 DNA reads TGCAGCGTTTCACCAAGCGCGAACACCGGGGAGCTGTTTTTT. Translating gives CSVSPSANTGELFF.

V and J are TRBV7-2 and TRBJ1-3; a possible D gene is TRBD1 (5 bases). Trimming left V 6 bases short and J 2 bases short, with 20 bases between. There are 17 residues in the CDR3. From germline, CDR1 is SGHTA and CDR2 FQGNSA. DNA of the CDR3: TGTGCCAGCAGTCACAGAGCTCAAGGGGCCCCTGGAAACACCATATATTTT. Its protein is CASSHRAQGAPGNTIYF.

The gene calls are TRBV5-1 and TRBJ2-1, with TRBD1 matching 7 bases. The V gene end was trimmed by 4 bases and the J gene end by 4 bases; junction bases not matched to a gene: 2. Germline CDR1 SGHRS, CDR2 YFSETQ. The CDR3 covers 13 residues. The CDR3 protein is CASSQGQYNEQFF. DNA of the CDR3: TGCGCCAGCAGCCAGGGACAGTACAATGAGCAGTTCTTC.

This chain joins TRBV29-1 and TRBJ1-2; D is undetermined. Germline V lookup: CDR1 SQVTM, CDR2 ANQGSEA. The CDR3 totals 14 residues. Trimming left V 3 bases short and J 4 bases short, with 15 bases between. CDR3 sequence: CSVESLAVSYGYTF. The CDR3 nucleotides read TGCAGCGTTGAGAGCTTAGCAGTCTCCTATGGCTACACCTTC.

The chain recombines TRBV18 with TRBJ1-3; a weak D match, TRBD1 (5 bases). The CDR3 spans 17 residues. V was clipped by 3 bases and J by 7 bases, with 22 bases between them. Germline CDR1 KGHSH, CDR2 LQKENI. CDR3 region: CASSPAPGQVGGNTIYF. The CDR3 DNA is TGTGCCAGCTCACCGGCCCCAGGGCAGGTTGGCGGCAACACCATATATTTT.

The chain carries TRBV19 and TRBJ2-6, with D perhaps matching TRBD1 (5 bases). The germline V gene has CDR1 LNHDA and CDR2 SQIVND (reference sequence). CDR3 length: 19 residues. V was clipped by 4 bases and J by 0 bases, with 19 bases between them. CDR3 region: CASSTQSPDTVSGANVLTF. The CDR3 DNA reads as TGTGCCAGTAGTACCCAGTCACCGGACACCGTCTCTGGGGCCAACGTCCTGACTTTC.

The rearrangement joins TRBV4-3 to TRBJ2-1; 8 nucleotides agree with TRBD2. Per the germline V gene, CDR1 is LGHNA and CDR2 is YSLEER. With V trimmed by 1 base and J by 3 bases, 8 bases remained unmatched. There are 17 residues in the CDR3. The CDR3 is CASSQVSGGVFYNEQFF. Written as DNA, the CDR3 is TGCGCCAGCAGCCAAGTTTCCGGGGGGGTTTTCTACAATGAGCAGTTCTTC.

The genes are TRBV6-5 and TRBJ1-2, with 7 bases aligning to TRBD1. V dropped 5 bases and J dropped 7; count of bases not matched to a gene: 13. The CDR3 loop spans 15 amino acids. Looked up from germline, CDR1 is MNHEY and CDR2 is SVGAGI. The CDR3 reads CASSLTRKQGLGYTF. CDR3 DNA sequence: TGTGCCAGCAGTCTTACCCGAAAACAGGGGCTTGGCTACACCTTC.

This clone was observed a single time. V and J are TRBV13 and TRBJ2-3, with 8 bases that match TRBD2. CDR1 is PRHDT and CDR2 is FYEKMQ in the germline V gene (reference sequence). V was pared by 2 bases and J by 3 bases, with 1 base of the junction left unmatched. The CDR3 spans 14 residues. The CDR3 DNA reads TGTGCCAGCAGCTTACGGGGGGGGACAGATACGCAGTATTTT. It specifies CASSLRGGTDTQYF.

V and J are TRBV19 and TRBJ2-7, with 9 bases identical to TRBD2. The CDR3 length is 14 residues. Trimming removed 8 bases from V and 3 bases from J; junction bases left unmatched: 8. The germline V gene encodes CDR1 LNHDA and CDR2 SQIVND (reference sequence). The DNA for the CDR3 is TGTGCCAGTTCCCTGGCTAGCGGGGTCTACGAGCAGTACTTC. This translates into CASSLASGVYEQYF.

J is TRBJ1-5 and V is TRBV30; 10 bases line up with TRBD1. The J segment lost 2 bases and the V segment lost 3 bases, leaving 4 bases of the junction unmatched. CDR3 length equals 15 residues. CDR1 and CDR2 from the germline V gene are GTSNPN and SVGIG (reference sequence). The CDR3 loop is CAWRGTGDRNQPQHF. The CDR3 DNA is TGTGCCTGGAGGGGGACAGGGGACCGCAATCAGCCCCAGCATTTT.

This clone was recorded once. V and J are TRBV2 and TRBJ2-5, with unresolved D. With 4 bases removed from V and 9 bases from J, the gap between germline ends came to 9 bases. CDR3 length: 11 amino acids. Per germline, CDR1 SNHLY and CDR2 FYNNEI. The DNA for the CDR3 is TGTGCCAGCAGTGTCAGCCGGGCCCAGTACTTC. Its protein product is CASSVSRAQYF.

This clone was recorded a few times. The chain recombines TRBV7-9 with TRBJ2-5; TRBD2 agrees at 9 bases. This CDR3 is 14 amino acids long. V was pared by 8 bases and J by 1 base, with 5 bases of the junction left unmatched. Germline values: CDR1 SEHNR, CDR2 FQNEAQ (reference sequence). The CDR3 nucleotides read TGTGCCAGCCTTAGCGGGGGAGTCCAAGAGACCCAGTACTTC. This codes for CASLSGGVQETQYF.

The chain carries TRBV10-3 and TRBJ1-6; D might be TRBD1 (6 bases). Germline V gene lookup returns CDR1 ENHRY and CDR2 SYGVKD. The length of the CDR3 is 17 residues. Trimming removed 6 bases from V and 8 bases from J, with 23 bases in between. For the CDR3, the DNA is TGTGCCATCAGCGGCTTTAGACAGGAGACTATTTATTCACCCCTCCACTTT. It yields the protein CAISGFRQETIYSPLHF.